This T cell receptor beta chain is from a study of CD8 T cells in Susac syndrome. Regarding the study as a whole: In its TCR sequencing and HLA analysis, the study acknowledged that the number of individuals was relatively small.

Germline V gives CDR1 SQVTM, CDR2 ANQGSEA. V lost 1 base and J lost 5, with 11 bases in between. This CDR3 is 13 amino acids long. On this clonotype: Its cognate antigen is unknown.

RNA totalling about 0.5 to 1 ug underwent reverse transcription with random hexamers. Coverage of TCR beta CDR3 amplification by immunoSEQ multiplex PCR extended to 54 Vbeta and 13 Jbeta. TCRdb reprocessed the immunoSEQ multiplex PCR reads with MiXCR, giving one entry per CDR3 protein. The sample includes approximately 190,000 distinct CDR3 sequences, 90% to 95% seen only once; the top ten take 0.09% to 0.12%. Sequencing of TCR beta was performed on blood CD8+ T cells and on blood CD4+ T cells. Negative isolation was used for CD8+ and CD4+ T cells and FACS enrichment for TEMRA cells. Sequencing input: CD4+ T cells from PBMCs. The sequence came from a human donor in good health. The V and J genes are TRBV29-1 and TRBJ1-1; D is ambiguous. In DNA form, the CDR3 reads TGCAGCGTTGAAGGGGTGTTGGTAACTGAAGCTTTCTTT. Translating it yields CSVEGVLVTEAFF.